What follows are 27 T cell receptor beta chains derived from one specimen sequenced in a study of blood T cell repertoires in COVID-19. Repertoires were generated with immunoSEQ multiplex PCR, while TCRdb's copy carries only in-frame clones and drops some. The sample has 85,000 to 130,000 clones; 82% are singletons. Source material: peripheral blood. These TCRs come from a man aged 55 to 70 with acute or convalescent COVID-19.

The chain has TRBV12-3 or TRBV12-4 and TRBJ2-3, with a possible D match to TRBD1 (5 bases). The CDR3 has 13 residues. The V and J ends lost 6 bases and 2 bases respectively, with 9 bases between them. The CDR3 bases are TGTGCCAGCAGGGTGACAGCCACAGATACGCAGTATTTT. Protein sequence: CASRVTATDTQYF.

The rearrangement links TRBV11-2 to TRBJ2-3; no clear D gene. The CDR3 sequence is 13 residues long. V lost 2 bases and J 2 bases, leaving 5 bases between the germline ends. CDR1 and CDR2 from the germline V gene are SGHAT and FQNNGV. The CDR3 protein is CASSLRVTDTQYF. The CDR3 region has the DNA TGTGCCAGCAGCTTAAGAGTCACAGATACGCAGTATTTT.

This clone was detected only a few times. The CDR3 region is CATSDLAGGGTEQFF. The CDR3 nucleotides read TGTGCCACCAGTGATTTGGCCGGCGGCGGCACCGAGCAGTTCTTC. The chain combines TRBV24-1 with TRBJ2-1; no definite D call. Germline CDR1 KGHDR, CDR2 SFDVKD. The CDR3 is 15 residues long. The V gene lost 0 bases and the J gene lost 10 bases, with 15 bases spanning the gap.

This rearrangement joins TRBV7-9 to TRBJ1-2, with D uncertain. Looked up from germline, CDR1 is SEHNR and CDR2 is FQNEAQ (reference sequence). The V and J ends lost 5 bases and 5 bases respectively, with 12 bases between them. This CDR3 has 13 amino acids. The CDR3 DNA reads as TGTGCCAGCAGCGAGGGTCGTGGGTATGGCTACACCTTC. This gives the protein CASSEGRGYGYTF.

The CDR3 DNA is TGTGCCAGCAGCTTCACCAGCTACGAGCAGTACTTC. This encodes CASSFTSYEQYF. V gene TRBV7-9 combines with J gene TRBJ2-7; D gene unclear. Trimming shortened V by 3 bases and J by 3 bases, and 6 bases separated the two germline ends. The germline gives CDR1 SEHNR, CDR2 FQNEAQ (reference sequence). The CDR3 length is 12 residues.

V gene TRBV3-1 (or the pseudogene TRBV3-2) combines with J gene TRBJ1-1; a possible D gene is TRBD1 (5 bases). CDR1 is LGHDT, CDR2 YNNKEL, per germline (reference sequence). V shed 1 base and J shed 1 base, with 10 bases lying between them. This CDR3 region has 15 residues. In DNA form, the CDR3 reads TGTGCCAGCAGCCAAGCCGGACATCCGAACACTGAAGCTTTCTTT. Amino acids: CASSQAGHPNTEAFF.

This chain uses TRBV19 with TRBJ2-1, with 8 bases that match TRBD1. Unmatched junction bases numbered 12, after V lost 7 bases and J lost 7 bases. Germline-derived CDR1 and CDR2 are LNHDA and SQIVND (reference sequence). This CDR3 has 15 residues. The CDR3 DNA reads TGTGCCAGTACCTCTGGACAGGGCTTATCGAATGAGCAGTTCTTC. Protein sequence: CASTSGQGLSNEQFF.

The CDR3 reads CASSLAGGLYEQYF. The DNA for the CDR3 is TGTGCCAGCAGCTTGGCGGGGGGCCTCTACGAGCAGTACTTC. The V gene is TRBV5-4, the J gene TRBJ2-7; TRBD2 is a possible D gene (7 bases). Looked up from germline, CDR1 is SGHNT and CDR2 is YYREEE (reference sequence). V shed 0 bases and J shed 3 bases, with 10 bases lying between them. This CDR3 is 14 amino acids long.

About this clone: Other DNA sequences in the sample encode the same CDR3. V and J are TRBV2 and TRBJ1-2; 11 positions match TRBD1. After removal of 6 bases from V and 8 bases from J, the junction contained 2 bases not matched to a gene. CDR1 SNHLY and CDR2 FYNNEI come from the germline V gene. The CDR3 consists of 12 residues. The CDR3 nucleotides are TGTGCCAGCAGCGGGACAGGGGGAGGCTACACCTTC. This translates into CASSGTGGGYTF.

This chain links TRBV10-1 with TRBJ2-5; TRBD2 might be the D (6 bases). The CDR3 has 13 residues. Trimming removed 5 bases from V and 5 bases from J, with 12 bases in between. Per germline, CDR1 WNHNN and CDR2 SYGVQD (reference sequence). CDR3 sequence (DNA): TGCGCCAGCAGTCCGACTAGAGGGGAGACCCAGTACTTC. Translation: CASSPTRGETQYF.

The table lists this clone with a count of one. The CDR3 loop reads CASSIVRGLNSPLHF. The CDR3 bases are TGTGCCAGTAGTATAGTTAGGGGTCTGAATTCACCCCTCCACTTT. The V and J genes are TRBV19 and TRBJ1-6; D is perhaps TRBD1 (5 bases). V lost 1 base and J 7 bases, leaving 11 bases between the germline ends. The CDR3 length is 15 residues. Germline V gives CDR1 LNHDA, CDR2 SQIVND (reference sequence).

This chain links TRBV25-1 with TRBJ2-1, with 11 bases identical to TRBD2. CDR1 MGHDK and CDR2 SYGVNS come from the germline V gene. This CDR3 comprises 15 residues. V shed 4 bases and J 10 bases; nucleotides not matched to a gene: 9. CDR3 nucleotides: TGTGCCAGCAGTGGGAATAGCGGGGGGGCAGGAGAGCAGTTCTTC. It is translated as CASSGNSGGAGEQFF.

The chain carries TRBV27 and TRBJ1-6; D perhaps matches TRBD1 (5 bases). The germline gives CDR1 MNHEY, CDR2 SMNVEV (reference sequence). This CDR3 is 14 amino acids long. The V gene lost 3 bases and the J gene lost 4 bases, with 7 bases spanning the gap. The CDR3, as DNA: TGTGCCAGCAGTTTCCCAGGGTATAATTCACCCCTCCACTTT. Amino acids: CASSFPGYNSPLHF.

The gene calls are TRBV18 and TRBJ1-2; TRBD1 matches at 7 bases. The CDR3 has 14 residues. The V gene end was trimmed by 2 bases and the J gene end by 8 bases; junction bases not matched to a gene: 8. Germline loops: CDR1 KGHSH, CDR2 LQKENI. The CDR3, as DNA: TGTGCCAGCTCACCAGGGAGGTGGACAGGCGGCTACACCTTC. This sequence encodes CASSPGRWTGGYTF.

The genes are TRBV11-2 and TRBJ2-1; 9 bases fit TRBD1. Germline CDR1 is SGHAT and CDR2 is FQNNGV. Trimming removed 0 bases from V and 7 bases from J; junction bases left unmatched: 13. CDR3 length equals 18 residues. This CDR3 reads CASSLDLGTGTGRNEQFF. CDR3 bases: TGTGCCAGCAGCTTAGATCTGGGGACCGGGACAGGGAGGAATGAGCAGTTCTTC.

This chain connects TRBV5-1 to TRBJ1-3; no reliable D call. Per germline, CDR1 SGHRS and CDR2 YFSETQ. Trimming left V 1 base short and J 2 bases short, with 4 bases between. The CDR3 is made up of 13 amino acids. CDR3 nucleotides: TGCGCCAGCAGCTTGACTGCTGGAAACACCATATATTTT. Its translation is CASSLTAGNTIYF.

The CDR3 DNA follows: TGTGCCAGCAGGCAAGACAGGGGGCCTGTAGAGACCCAGTACTTC. Translated: CASRQDRGPVETQYF. This chain uses TRBV2 with TRBJ2-5; 10 nucleotides match TRBD1. The CDR3 runs to 15 residues. The trim removed 6 bases at V and 4 bases at J, leaving 8 bases unmatched. The germline CDR1 and CDR2 sequences are SNHLY and FYNNEI.

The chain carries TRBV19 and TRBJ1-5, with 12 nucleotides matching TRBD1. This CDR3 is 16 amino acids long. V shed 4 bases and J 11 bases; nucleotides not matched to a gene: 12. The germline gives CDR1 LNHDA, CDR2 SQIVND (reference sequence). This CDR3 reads CASSRGGTGGLTAQHF. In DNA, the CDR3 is TGTGCCAGTAGTAGGGGAGGGACAGGGGGCCTCACGGCCCAGCATTTT. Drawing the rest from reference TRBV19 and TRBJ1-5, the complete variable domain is DGGITQSPKYLFRKEGQNVTLSCEQNLNHDAMYWYRQDPGQGLRLIYYSQIVNDFQKGDIAEGYSVSREKKESFPLTVTSAQKNPTAFYLCASSRGGTGGLTAQHFGDGTRLSIL.

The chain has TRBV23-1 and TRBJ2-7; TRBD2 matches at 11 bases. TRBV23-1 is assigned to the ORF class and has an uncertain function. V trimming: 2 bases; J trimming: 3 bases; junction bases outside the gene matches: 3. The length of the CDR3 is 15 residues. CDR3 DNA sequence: TGCGCCAGCAGTCAAGCCGGGACTAGCGGCTACGAGCAGTACTTC. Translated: CASSQAGTSGYEQYF.

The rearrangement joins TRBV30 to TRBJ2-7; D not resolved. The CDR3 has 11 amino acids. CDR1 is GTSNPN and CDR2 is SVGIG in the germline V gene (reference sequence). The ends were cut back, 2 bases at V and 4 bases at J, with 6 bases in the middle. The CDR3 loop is CAWSSGYEQYF. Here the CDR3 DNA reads TGTGCCTGGAGTTCAGGTTACGAGCAGTACTTC.

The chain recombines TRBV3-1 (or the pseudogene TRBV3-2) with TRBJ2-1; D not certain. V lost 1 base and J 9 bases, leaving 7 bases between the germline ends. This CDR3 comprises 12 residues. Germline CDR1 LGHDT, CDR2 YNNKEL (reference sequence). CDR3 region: CASSQGTGEQFF. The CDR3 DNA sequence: TGTGCCAGCAGCCAAGGTACTGGTGAGCAGTTCTTC.

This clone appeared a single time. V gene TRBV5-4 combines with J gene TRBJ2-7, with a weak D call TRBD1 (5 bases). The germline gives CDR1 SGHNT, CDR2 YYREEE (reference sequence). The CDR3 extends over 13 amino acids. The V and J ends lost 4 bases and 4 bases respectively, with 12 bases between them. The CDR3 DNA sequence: TGTGCCAGCAGCCGGACACAAGATTACGAGCAGTACTTC. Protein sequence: CASSRTQDYEQYF.

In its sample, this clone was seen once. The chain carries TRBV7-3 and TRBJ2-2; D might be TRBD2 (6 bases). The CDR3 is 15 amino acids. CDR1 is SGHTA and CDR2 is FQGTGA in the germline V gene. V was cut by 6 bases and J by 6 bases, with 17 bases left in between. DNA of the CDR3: TGTGCCAGCAGTCCGGATCGTGGGGGGTCCGGGGAGCTGTTTTTT. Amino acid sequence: CASSPDRGGSGELFF. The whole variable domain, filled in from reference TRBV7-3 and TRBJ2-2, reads GAGVSQTPSNKVTEKGKYVELRCDPISGHTALYWYRQSLGQGPEFLIYFQGTGAADDSGLPNDRFFAVRPEGSVSTLKIQRTERGDSAVYLCASSPDRGGSGELFFGEGSRLTVL.

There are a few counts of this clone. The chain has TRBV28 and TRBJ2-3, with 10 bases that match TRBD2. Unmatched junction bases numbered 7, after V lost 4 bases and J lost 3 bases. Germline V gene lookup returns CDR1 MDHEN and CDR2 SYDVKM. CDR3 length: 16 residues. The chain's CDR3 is CASSSTTSGTTDTQYF. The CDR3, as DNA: TGTGCCAGCAGTTCCACTACTAGCGGGACTACAGATACGCAGTATTTT.

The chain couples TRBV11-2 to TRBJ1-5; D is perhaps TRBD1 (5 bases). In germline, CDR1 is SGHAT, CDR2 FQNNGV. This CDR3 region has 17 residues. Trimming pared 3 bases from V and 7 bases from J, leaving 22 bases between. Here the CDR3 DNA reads TGTGCCAGCAGCTTGGGCCTGTCGGGGGGGAAGAACCAGCCCCAGCATTTT. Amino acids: CASSLGLSGGKNQPQHF. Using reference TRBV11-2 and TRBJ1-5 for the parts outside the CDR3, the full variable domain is EAGVAQSPRYKIIEKRQSVAFWCNPISGHATLYWYQQILGQGPKLLIQFQNNGVVDDSQLPKDRFSAERLKGVDSTLKIQPAKLEDSAVYLCASSLGLSGGKNQPQHFGDGTRLSIL.

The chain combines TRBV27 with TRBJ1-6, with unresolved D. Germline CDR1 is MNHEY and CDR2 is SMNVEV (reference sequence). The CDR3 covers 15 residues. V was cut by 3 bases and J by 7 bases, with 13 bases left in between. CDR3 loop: CASSFSSLRNSPLHF. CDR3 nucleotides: TGTGCCAGCAGTTTTTCGAGTCTCAGGAATTCACCCCTCCACTTT.

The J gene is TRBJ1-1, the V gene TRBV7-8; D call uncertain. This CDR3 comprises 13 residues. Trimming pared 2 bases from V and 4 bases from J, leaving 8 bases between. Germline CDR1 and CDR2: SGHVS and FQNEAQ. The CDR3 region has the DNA TGTGCCAGCAGCTTACAACTCGGCACTGAAGCTTTCTTT. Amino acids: CASSLQLGTEAFF.